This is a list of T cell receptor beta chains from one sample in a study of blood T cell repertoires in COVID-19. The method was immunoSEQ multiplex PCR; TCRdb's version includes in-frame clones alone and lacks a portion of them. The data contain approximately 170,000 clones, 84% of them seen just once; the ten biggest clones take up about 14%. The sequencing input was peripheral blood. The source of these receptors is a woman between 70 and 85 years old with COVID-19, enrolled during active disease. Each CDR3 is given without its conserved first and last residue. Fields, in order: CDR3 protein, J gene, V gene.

cdr3_aa: ASSEAPGAQPQH
j_call: TRBJ1-5
v_call: TRBV2

cdr3_aa: ASSYEGVGLNTEAF
j_call: TRBJ1-1
v_call: TRBV6-5

cdr3_aa: ASSLTGGFTDTQY
j_call: TRBJ2-3
v_call: TRBV5-1

cdr3_aa: ASSHRTSGGSSYNEQF
j_call: TRBJ2-1
v_call: TRBV3-1/TRBV3-2

cdr3_aa: ATSREAGFVNSPLH
j_call: TRBJ1-6
v_call: TRBV15

cdr3_aa: ASSPYTEAF
j_call: TRBJ1-1
v_call: TRBV6-6

cdr3_aa: ASSETGRTSYNEQF
j_call: TRBJ2-1
v_call: TRBV19

cdr3_aa: ASSGSGRNSGELF
j_call: TRBJ2-2
v_call: TRBV2

cdr3_aa: ASSLGSSGRYRDTQY
j_call: TRBJ2-3
v_call: TRBV11-3

cdr3_aa: ASSLSGTAYNSPLH
j_call: TRBJ1-6
v_call: TRBV28

cdr3_aa: SVGDRGMGGYT
j_call: TRBJ1-2
v_call: TRBV29-1